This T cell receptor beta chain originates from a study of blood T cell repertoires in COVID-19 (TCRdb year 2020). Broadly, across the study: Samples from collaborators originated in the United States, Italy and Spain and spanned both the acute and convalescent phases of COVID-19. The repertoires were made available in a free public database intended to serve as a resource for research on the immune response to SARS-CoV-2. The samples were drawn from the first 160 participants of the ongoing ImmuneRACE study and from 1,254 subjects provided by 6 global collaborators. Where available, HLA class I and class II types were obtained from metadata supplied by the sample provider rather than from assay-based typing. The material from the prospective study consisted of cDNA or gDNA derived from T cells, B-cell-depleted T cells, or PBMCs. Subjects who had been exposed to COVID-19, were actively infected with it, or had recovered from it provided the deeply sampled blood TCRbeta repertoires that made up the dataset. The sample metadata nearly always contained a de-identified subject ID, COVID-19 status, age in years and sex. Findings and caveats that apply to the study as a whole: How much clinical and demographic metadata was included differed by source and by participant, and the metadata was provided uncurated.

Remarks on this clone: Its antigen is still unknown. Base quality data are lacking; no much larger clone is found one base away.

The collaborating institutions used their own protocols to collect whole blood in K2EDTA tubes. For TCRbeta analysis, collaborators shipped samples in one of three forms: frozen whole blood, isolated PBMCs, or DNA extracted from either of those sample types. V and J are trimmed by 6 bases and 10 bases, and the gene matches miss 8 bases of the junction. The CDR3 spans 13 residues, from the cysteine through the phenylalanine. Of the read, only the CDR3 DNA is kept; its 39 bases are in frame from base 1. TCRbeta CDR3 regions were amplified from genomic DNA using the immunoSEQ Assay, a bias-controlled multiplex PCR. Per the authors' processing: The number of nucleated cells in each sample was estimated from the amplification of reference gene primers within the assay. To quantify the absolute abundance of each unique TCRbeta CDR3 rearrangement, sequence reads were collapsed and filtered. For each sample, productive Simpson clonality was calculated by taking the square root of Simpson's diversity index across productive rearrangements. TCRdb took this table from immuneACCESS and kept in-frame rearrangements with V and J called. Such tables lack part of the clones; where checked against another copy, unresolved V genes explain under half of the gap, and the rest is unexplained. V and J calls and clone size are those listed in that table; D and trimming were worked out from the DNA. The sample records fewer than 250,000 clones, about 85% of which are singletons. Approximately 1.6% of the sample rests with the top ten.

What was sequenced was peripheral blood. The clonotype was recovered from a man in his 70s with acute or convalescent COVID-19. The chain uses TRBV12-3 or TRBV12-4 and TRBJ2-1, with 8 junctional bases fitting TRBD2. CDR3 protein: CASRVSGSREQFF. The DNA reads TGTGCCAGCAGGGTGAGCGGGAGCAGAGAGCAGTTCTTC.